This TCR beta chain was sequenced in a study of CD8+CD57+ T cells in acquired aplastic anemia. As for the study in general: Researchers reported that healthy donors averaged about 10 million reads for CD4+ cells. Study-wide points: Both patients and controls carried the same twenty-nine CD8+ CDR3 sequences.

Genomic DNA, the template, was used for profiling of the TCR beta VDJ and CDR3. One entry per CDR3 protein, called by TCRdb with MiXCR from the reads. The sample yields around 180,000 distinct CDR3 sequences, about 64% seen once. CDR3 length equals 15 residues. Germline V gene data show CDR1 as MDHEN and CDR2 as SYDVKM. V lost 1 base to trimming and J lost 8 bases; unmatched junction nucleotides: 7. Of note for this clonotype: Its antigen is not identified.

The chain is built from TRBV28 and TRBJ2-2, with 7 nucleotides matching TRBD2. The TCR originated in a human donor in good health. The sequenced sample was sorted CD4+, CD8+, or CD8+CD57+ T cells (not recorded which) from PBMCs. The CDR3 bases are TGTGCCAGCAGTTTATTCCGGGGGGTGGAAGGGGAGCTGTTTTTT. Translating it yields CASSLFRGVEGELFF.